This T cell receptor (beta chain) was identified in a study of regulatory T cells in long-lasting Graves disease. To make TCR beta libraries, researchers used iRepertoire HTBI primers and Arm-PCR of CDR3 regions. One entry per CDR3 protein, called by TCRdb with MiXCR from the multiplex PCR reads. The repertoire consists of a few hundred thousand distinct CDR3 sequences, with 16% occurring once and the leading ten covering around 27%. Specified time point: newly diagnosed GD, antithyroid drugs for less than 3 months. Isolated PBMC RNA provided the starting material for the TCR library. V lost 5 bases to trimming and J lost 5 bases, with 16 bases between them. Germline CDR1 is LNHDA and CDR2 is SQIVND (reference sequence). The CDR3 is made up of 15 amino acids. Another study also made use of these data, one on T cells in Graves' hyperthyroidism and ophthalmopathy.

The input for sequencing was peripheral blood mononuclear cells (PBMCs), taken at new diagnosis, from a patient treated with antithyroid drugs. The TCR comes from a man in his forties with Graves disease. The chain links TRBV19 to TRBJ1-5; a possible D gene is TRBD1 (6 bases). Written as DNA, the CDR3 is TGTGCCAGTAGTTCGAAGGACAGACGATATCAGCCCCAGCATTTT. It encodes CASSSKDRRYQPQHF.